These T cell receptor beta chains were read from a single sample in a study of blood T cell repertoires in COVID-19. TCRdb's table, derived via immunoSEQ multiplex PCR, lists solely in-frame clones and lacks some. The sample lists about 250,000 clones; 87% were seen once. Sequenced sample: peripheral blood. The receptors come from a man between 18 and 35 years old with active or convalescent COVID-19. The CDR3 runs from the conserved cysteine through the conserved F or W. D genes are given only for firm matches. Rows give clone size only sometimes, using once, few, many, or a class for an expanded clone.

NA	NA	TRBV15	TRBJ1-2	TGTGCCACCAGCAGAGAGGAGGGTAGGGGCTACACCTTC	CATSREEGRGYTF
NA	NA	TRBV28	TRBJ2-5	TGTGCCAGCAGTTTCGGGGAGACCCAGTACTTC	CASSFGETQYF
NA	NA	TRBV7-2	TRBJ2-1	TGTGCCAGCAGCTCTGGGTTAGGGGCCCCAAATGAGCAGTTCTTC	CASSSGLGAPNEQFF
NA	TRBD1	TRBV7-8	TRBJ1-1	TGTGCCAGCAGCTTAGAGGGACAGGGGGCCTCCTGGGGCACTGAAGCTTTCTTT	CASSLEGQGASWGTEAFF
NA	NA	TRBV30	TRBJ1-5	TGTGCCTGGAGTTTTGGTACAGGGTTCAATCAGCCCCAGCATTTT	CAWSFGTGFNQPQHF
NA	NA	TRBV6-2/TRBV6-3	TRBJ1-2	TGTGCCAGCAGTTACTCGACCCAGGGGAAAGGCTACACCTTC	CASSYSTQGKGYTF
NA	NA	TRBV7-9	TRBJ2-3	TGTGCCAGCAGCTTAGAAGGCAGGGGCACAGATACGCAGTATTTT	CASSLEGRGTDTQYF
NA	NA	TRBV3-1/TRBV3-2	TRBJ2-3	TGTGCCAGCAGCCAAGAACCGGGAAGAACAGATACGCAGTATTTT	CASSQEPGRTDTQYF
NA	NA	TRBV19	TRBJ1-3	TGTTGCTCGCGTAGCTCTGGAAACACCATATATTTT	CCSRSSGNTIYF
NA	TRBD1	TRBV30	TRBJ1-1	TGTGCCTGGAACCTGGGACAGGGGGGGGTAGCAGCTTTCTTT	CAWNLGQGGVAAFF
NA	TRBD1	TRBV10-3	TRBJ1-2	TGTGCCATCAGTGACGGGTCAGGGGGCTTTGGCTACACCTTC	CAISDGSGGFGYTF
NA	TRBD1	TRBV11-2	TRBJ1-4	TGTGCCAGCAGCTTAAGGGATCTACAGGGGGCAGGGGAAAAACTGTTTTTT	CASSLRDLQGAGEKLFF
NA	NA	TRBV3-1/TRBV3-2	TRBJ2-5	TGTGCCAGCAGCCAAGTTCGTGAGACCCAGTACTTC	CASSQVRETQYF
NA	NA	TRBV6-2/TRBV6-3	TRBJ2-7	TGTGCCAGCAGTATAATACCGACAGGATTTTTACTCTCTGTTGACAACGAGCAGTACTTC	CASSIIPTGFLLSVDNEQYF
NA	NA	TRBV28	TRBJ1-2	TGTGCCAGCAGTTTGGCGGGTCCATATGGCTACACCTTC	CASSLAGPYGYTF
NA	TRBD1	TRBV19	TRBJ2-1	TGTGCCAGTAACCCGGGACAGGGCTCCTACAATGAGCAGTTCTTC	CASNPGQGSYNEQFF
NA	NA	TRBV6-6	TRBJ1-1	TGTGCCAGCAGTAACCCTGGGAGGGACACTGAAGCTTTCTTT	CASSNPGRDTEAFF
NA	TRBD2	TRBV15	TRBJ2-1	TGTGCCACCAGCGGCGGGGGAGGCTACAATGAGCAGTTCTTC	CATSGGGGYNEQFF
NA	TRBD1	TRBV9	TRBJ2-7	TGTGCCAGCAGCGTAGGAGGGGGCAAAACCTACGAGCAGTACTTC	CASSVGGGKTYEQYF
NA	NA	TRBV6-1	TRBJ2-2	TGTGCCAGCAGTGAACGGGCAGGAGGGATCGACACCGGGGAGCTGTTTTTT	CASSERAGGIDTGELFF
NA	NA	TRBV7-9	TRBJ2-5	TGTGCCAGCAGCTTAGTTGGTCAGGGCCAAGAGACCCAGTACTTC	CASSLVGQGQETQYF
once	NA	TRBV15	TRBJ1-5	TGTGCCACCAGCAGAGCGCCCATCACAGGGTATAGCAATCAGCCCCAGCATTTT	CATSRAPITGYSNQPQHF
NA	NA	TRBV6-6	TRBJ1-1	TGTGCCAGCATCATTCAGGGGTACACTGAAGCTTTCTTT	CASIIQGYTEAFF
NA	NA	TRBV5-1	TRBJ1-1	TGCGCCAGCAGCTTGGGAGTGAACACTGAAGCTTTCTTT	CASSLGVNTEAFF
NA	NA	TRBV15	TRBJ2-2	TGTGCCACCAGCAGCTGGACAGCTAAACCCAACGGGGAGCTGTTTTTT	CATSSWTAKPNGELFF
NA	NA	TRBV2	TRBJ1-2	TGTGCCAGCAGTGATTCGGCACAGTATGGCTACACCTTC	CASSDSAQYGYTF
NA	TRBD1	TRBV7-6	TRBJ1-2	TGTGCCAGCAGCCCCCGGGGAAGGAGACAGGGGCTCGACTATGGCTACACCTTC	CASSPRGRRQGLDYGYTF
NA	TRBD1	TRBV5-4	TRBJ1-2	TGTGCCAGCAGCTTGGCCCTCGCGACAGGGCGCTATGGCTACACCTTC	CASSLALATGRYGYTF
NA	NA	TRBV6-5	TRBJ2-2	TGTGCCAGCAGTTACTCCGATGGGGCCGAGCTGTTTTTT	CASSYSDGAELFF
NA	TRBD1	TRBV28	TRBJ2-1	TGTGCCAGTCTTGGGACAGGGAAGTACAATGAGCAGTTCTTC	CASLGTGKYNEQFF
NA	NA	TRBV10-3	TRBJ1-5	TGTGCCATCAGCTCCCAGACAGGCCTTCATCAGCCCCAGCATTTT	CAISSQTGLHQPQHF
NA	NA	TRBV27	TRBJ1-3	TGTGCCAGCAGTTCAGGGTCTGGAAACACCATATATTTT	CASSSGSGNTIYF
NA	NA	TRBV9	TRBJ2-7	TGTGCCAGCAGCGTGAGCGGACAGCTGGGCGAGCAGTACTTC	CASSVSGQLGEQYF
once	NA	TRBV13	TRBJ2-5	TGTGCCAGCAGCCCACGTCTTCGGGAAACGTACCAAGAGACCCAGTACTTC	CASSPRLRETYQETQYF
NA	NA	TRBV6-5	TRBJ2-1	TGTGCCTCCGCTTTCGGGAGCTCCTACAATGAGCAGTTCTTC	CASAFGSSYNEQFF
once	TRBD1	TRBV2	TRBJ1-4	TGTGCCAGCAGTCCGATCGGGACAGCCTTTAATGAAAAACTGTTTTTT	CASSPIGTAFNEKLFF
NA	TRBD1	TRBV28	TRBJ2-7	TGTGCCAGCACCGGGGCAGGGGGCTTTTACGAGCAGTACTTC	CASTGAGGFYEQYF
NA	TRBD2	TRBV3-1/TRBV3-2	TRBJ2-5	TGTGCCAGCAGCCCGGGGACTAGCGGACAAGAGACCCAGTACTTC	CASSPGTSGQETQYF
NA	NA	TRBV5-1	TRBJ2-7	TGCGCCAGCAGCCGGGCCACAGGGACGTACGAGCAGTACTTC	CASSRATGTYEQYF
NA	TRBD1	TRBV30	TRBJ1-6	TGTGCCTGGAACCCGGGACAGGGGTTTTATTCACCCCTCCACTTT	CAWNPGQGFYSPLHF